This entry is about one T cell receptor beta chain. This sample was taken from a study of blood T cell repertoires in COVID-19. Study-wide background: Acute and convalescent COVID-19 specimens originated in the United States, Italy and Spain. In each case, the material was cDNA or gDNA derived from T cells, B-cell-depleted T cells, or PBMCs.

The germline CDR1 and CDR2 sequences are MNHEY and SVGAGI. The CDR3 runs to 16 residues. Trimming removed 2 bases from V and 0 bases from J, with 14 bases in between. The authors' processing: The authors estimated nucleated cell counts from reference gene primer amplification. Some clones are missing from TCRdb's copy, which holds only in-frame ones; the method was immunoSEQ multiplex PCR. That table supplies the V and J calls and clone size; D and trimming were determined from the DNA. The sample gives more than 85,000 clones, roughly 80% of which show up once; less than 20% is in the top ten. The sequenced material came from peripheral blood. The origin of this receptor is an older woman with acute or convalescent COVID-19. The chain couples TRBV6-5 to TRBJ2-7; a weak D match, TRBD1 (6 bases). The CDR3 DNA is TGTGCCAGCAGTTACCGGATACAGGGTACCTCCTACGAGCAGTACTTC. It codes for CASSYRIQGTSYEQYF.